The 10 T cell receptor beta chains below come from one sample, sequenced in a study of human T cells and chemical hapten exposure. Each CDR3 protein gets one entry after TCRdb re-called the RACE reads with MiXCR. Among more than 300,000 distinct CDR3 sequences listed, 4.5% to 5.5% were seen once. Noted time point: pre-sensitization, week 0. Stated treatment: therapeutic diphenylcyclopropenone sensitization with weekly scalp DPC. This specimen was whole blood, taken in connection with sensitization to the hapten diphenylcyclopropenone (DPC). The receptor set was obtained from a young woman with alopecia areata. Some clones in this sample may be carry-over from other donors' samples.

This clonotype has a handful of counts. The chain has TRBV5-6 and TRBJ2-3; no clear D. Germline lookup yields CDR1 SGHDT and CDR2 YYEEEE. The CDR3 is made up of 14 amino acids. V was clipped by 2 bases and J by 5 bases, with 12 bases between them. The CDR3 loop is CASSFKFAGDTQYF. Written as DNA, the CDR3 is TGTGCCAGCAGCTTTAAGTTTGCAGGAGATACGCAGTATTTT.

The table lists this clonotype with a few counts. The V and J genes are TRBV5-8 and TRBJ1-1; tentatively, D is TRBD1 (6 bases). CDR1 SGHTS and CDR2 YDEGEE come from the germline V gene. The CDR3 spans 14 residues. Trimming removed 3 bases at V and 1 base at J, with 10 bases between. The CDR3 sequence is CASSYWTANTEAFF. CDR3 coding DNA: TGTGCCAGCAGCTATTGGACAGCGAACACTGAAGCTTTCTTT.

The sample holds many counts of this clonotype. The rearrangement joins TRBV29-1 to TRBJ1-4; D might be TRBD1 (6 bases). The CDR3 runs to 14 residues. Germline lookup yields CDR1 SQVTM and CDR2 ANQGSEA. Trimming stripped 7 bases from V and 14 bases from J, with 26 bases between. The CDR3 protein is CSAETGSDRKTLFF. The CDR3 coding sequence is TGCAGCGCCGAGACAGGATCGGATCGAAAAACTCTGTTTTTT.

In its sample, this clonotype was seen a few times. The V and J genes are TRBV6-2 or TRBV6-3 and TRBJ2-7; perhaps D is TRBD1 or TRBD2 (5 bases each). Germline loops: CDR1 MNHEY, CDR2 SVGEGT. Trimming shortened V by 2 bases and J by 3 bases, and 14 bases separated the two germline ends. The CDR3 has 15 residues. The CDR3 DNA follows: TGTGCCAGCAGTTACGAACCGGGGCTGGACTACGAGCAGTACTTC. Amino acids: CASSYEPGLDYEQYF.

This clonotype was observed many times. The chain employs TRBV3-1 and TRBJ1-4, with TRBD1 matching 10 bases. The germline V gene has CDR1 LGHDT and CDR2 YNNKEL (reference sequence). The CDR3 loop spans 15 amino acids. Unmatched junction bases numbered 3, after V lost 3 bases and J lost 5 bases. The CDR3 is CASSHDRGRNEKLFF. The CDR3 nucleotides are TGTGCCAGCAGCCACGACAGGGGGCGAAATGAAAAACTGTTTTTT.

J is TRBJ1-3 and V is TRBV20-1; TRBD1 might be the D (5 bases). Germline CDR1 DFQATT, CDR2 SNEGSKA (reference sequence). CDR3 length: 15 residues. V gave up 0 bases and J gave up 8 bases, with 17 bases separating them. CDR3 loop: CSARDPRQGADTIYF. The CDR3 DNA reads TGCAGTGCTAGAGATCCGCGGCAGGGAGCCGACACCATATATTTT.

The CDR3 here is CASASGARGTEAFF. The CDR3 coding sequence is TGTGCCAGCGCCTCCGGGGCCCGAGGCACTGAAGCTTTCTTT. The chain joins TRBV11-3 to TRBJ1-1, with D perhaps matching TRBD1 (5 bases). V was cut by 8 bases and J by 4 bases, with 17 bases left in between. The CDR3 totals 14 residues. CDR1 SGHNT and CDR2 YENEEA come from the germline V gene.

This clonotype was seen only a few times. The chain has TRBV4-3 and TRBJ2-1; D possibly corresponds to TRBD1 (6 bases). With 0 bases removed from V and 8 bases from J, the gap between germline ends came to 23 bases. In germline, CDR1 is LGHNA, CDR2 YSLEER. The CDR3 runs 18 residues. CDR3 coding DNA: TGCGCCAGCAGCCAAGATCGGCCCCTTGGCAGGGGTTTTGATGAGCAGTTCTTC. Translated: CASSQDRPLGRGFDEQFF.

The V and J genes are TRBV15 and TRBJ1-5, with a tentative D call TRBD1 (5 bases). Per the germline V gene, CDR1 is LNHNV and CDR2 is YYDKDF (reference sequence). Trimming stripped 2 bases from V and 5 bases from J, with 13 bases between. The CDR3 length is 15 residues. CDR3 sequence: CATSRMGGRDQPQHF. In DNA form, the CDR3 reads TGTGCCACCAGCAGAATGGGGGGGAGGGATCAGCCCCAGCATTTT.

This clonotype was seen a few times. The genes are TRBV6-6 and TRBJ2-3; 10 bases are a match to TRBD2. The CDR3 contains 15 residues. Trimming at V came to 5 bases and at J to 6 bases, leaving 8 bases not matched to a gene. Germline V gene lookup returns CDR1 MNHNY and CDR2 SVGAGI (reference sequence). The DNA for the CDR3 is TGTGCCAGCAGTGCCCAGACTAGCGGGCGGGATACGCAGTATTTT. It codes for CASSAQTSGRDTQYF.